Listed here are 11 T cell receptor beta chains from one sample, sequenced in a study of beta chain features in type 1 diabetes. TCRB transcripts that were expressed got sequenced, as all of the isolated RNA had been reverse transcribed. TCRdb keeps only in-frame clones here, not all; method: immunoSEQ multiplex PCR. The top ten clones hold more than 0.015% of a sample with 310,000 or so clones, 11% of them seen once. Sequences were obtained from naive CD4+ T cells from blood. The receptors were gathered from a woman aged 25 to 39 in good health.

This clone was seen a handful of times. V gene TRBV30 combines with J gene TRBJ1-5; 10 bases align to TRBD1. J was trimmed by 6 bases and V by 2 bases; bases with no gene match: 1. Germline V lookup: CDR1 GTSNPN, CDR2 SVGIG (reference sequence). The CDR3 is 13 residues long. CDR3 region: CAWSRTGGQPQHF. The CDR3 DNA is TGTGCCTGGAGTAGGACAGGGGGTCAGCCCCAGCATTTT.

V and J are TRBV9 and TRBJ1-2; 7 positions agree with TRBD1. In germline, CDR1 is SGDLS, CDR2 YYNGEE. V lost 5 bases and J lost 7; bases outside the gene matches: 11. The CDR3 consists of 14 residues. The CDR3 nucleotides are TGTGCCAGCAGTGGGACAGCACTCGATTTTGGCTACACCTTC. This codes for CASSGTALDFGYTF.

In its sample, this clone was seen a few times. The chain has TRBV6-5 and TRBJ2-1, with TRBD2 matching 9 bases. In germline, CDR1 is MNHEY, CDR2 SVGAGI. The CDR3 extends over 14 amino acids. Unmatched junction bases numbered 3, after V lost 9 bases and J lost 0 bases. CDR3 nucleotide sequence: TGTGCCAGTTCGACTAGCGGCTCCTACAATGAGCAGTTCTTC. Residues: CASSTSGSYNEQFF.

This clone was detected only a few times. CDR3 protein: CASSTILYGYTF. In DNA, the CDR3 is TGTGCCAGCAGTACTATTCTCTATGGCTACACCTTC. V is TRBV28 and J is TRBJ1-2; D call uncertain. Germline assignment: CDR1 MDHEN and CDR2 SYDVKM. Trimming cost V 5 bases and J 4 bases, with 8 bases left between them. The CDR3 spans 12 residues.

This chain joins TRBV28 and TRBJ1-3; the D gene is possibly TRBD1 (5 bases). The CDR3 is 14 amino acids. V lost 1 base and J 4 bases, leaving 8 bases between the germline ends. Per the germline V gene, CDR1 is MDHEN and CDR2 is SYDVKM. The CDR3 loop is CASSLFQGGNTIYF. CDR3 sequence (DNA): TGTGCCAGCAGTTTATTCCAGGGAGGAAACACCATATATTTT.

V is TRBV30 and J is TRBJ1-4; D not certain. V lost 2 bases to trimming and J lost 5 bases, with 15 bases between them. The CDR3 spans 15 residues. Germline-derived CDR1 and CDR2 are GTSNPN and SVGIG (reference sequence). This chain's CDR3 is CAWSIGGRENEKLFF. CDR3 DNA: TGTGCCTGGAGTATTGGAGGGAGGGAAAATGAAAAACTGTTTTTT.

The chain couples TRBV28 to TRBJ2-1, with 8 bases identical to TRBD1. Trimming at V came to 3 bases and at J to 15 bases, leaving 7 bases not matched to a gene. The CDR3 is made up of 12 amino acids. Germline V lookup: CDR1 MDHEN, CDR2 SYDVKM. The CDR3 sequence: CASSFRAGGTFF. CDR3 in DNA: TGTGCCAGCAGTTTTAGGGCAGGGGGCACGTTCTTC.

The table lists this clone with a few counts. This chain uses TRBV7-3 with TRBJ2-1, with 9 bases matching TRBD2. The CDR3 loop spans 14 amino acids. V trimming: 5 bases; J trimming: 3 bases; junction bases outside the gene matches: 2. CDR1 and CDR2 from the germline V gene are SGHTA and FQGTGA. CDR3 residues: CASSLAGIYNEQFF. DNA for the CDR3: TGTGCCAGCAGCCTAGCGGGGATCTACAATGAGCAGTTCTTC.

The V and J genes are TRBV5-1 and TRBJ2-5; tentatively, D is TRBD1 (6 bases). The CDR3 is 13 residues long. CDR1 is SGHRS and CDR2 is YFSETQ in the germline V gene. V was pared by 2 bases and J by 5 bases, with 10 bases between. In DNA form, the CDR3 reads TGCGCCAGCAGCTTCGGGCAGGGGGAGACCCAGTACTTC. It codes for CASSFGQGETQYF.

The chain couples TRBV7-9 to TRBJ2-1; 10 bases match TRBD2. CDR3 length: 19 residues. The V gene end was trimmed by 3 bases and the J gene end by 0 bases; junction bases not matched to a gene: 11. The germline V gene has CDR1 SEHNR and CDR2 FQNEAQ (reference sequence). CDR3 in DNA: TGTGCCAGCAGCTTGATCTTTACTAGCGGGATCCCCTCCTACAATGAGCAGTTCTTC. Translation: CASSLIFTSGIPSYNEQFF. Using reference TRBV7-9 and TRBJ2-1 for the parts outside the CDR3, the full variable domain is DTGVSQNPRHKITKRGQNVTFRCDPISEHNRLYWYRQTLGQGPEFLTYFQNEAQLEKSRLLSDRFSAERPKGSFSTLEIQRTEQGDSAMYLCASSLIFTSGIPSYNEQFFGPGTRLTVL.

In this sample, this clone turned up a few times. The rearrangement uses TRBV18 and TRBJ2-7; 9 nucleotides agree with TRBD1. The length of the CDR3 is 15 residues. V lost 0 bases and J lost 5; bases outside the gene matches: 5. Per the germline V gene, CDR1 is KGHSH and CDR2 is LQKENI. The CDR3: CASSPPGQGGHEQYF. The CDR3 region has the DNA TGTGCCAGCTCACCACCGGGACAGGGAGGCCACGAGCAGTACTTC. Combining the CDR3 with reference TRBV18 and TRBJ2-7 gives the whole variable domain NAGVMQNPRHLVRRRGQEARLRCSPMKGHSHVYWYRQLPEEGLKFMVYLQKENIIDESGMPKERFSAEFPKEGPSILRIQQVVRGDSAAYFCASSPPGQGGHEQYFGPGTRLTVT.